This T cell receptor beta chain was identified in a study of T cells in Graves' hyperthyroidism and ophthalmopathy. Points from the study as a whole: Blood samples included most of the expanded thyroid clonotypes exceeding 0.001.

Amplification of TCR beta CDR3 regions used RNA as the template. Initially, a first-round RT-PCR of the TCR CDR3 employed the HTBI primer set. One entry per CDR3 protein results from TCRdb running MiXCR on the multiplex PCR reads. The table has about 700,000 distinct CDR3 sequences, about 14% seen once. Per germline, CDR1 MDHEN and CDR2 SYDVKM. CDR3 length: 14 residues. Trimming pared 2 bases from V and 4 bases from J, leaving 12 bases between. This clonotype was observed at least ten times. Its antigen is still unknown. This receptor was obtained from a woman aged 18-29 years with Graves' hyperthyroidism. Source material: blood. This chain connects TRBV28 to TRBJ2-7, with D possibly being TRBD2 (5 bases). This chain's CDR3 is CASSLQDLGYEQYF. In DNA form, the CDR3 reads TGTGCCAGCAGTTTACAGGACTTGGGGTACGAGCAGTACTTC. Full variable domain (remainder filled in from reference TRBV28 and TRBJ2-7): DVKVTQSSRYLVKRTGEKVFLECVQDMDHENMFWYRQDPGLGLRLIYFSYDVKMKEKGDIPEGYSVSREKKERFSLILESASTNQTSMYLCASSLQDLGYEQYFGPGTRLTVT.